A single sample is the source of the 23 T cell receptor beta chains below, sequenced in a study of T-cell reconstitution after alpha-beta-depleted transplantation in children. Using unique molecular identifiers, the investigators prepared the TCRbeta library. Each CDR3 protein gets one entry after TCRdb re-called the PCR reads with MiXCR. The sample consists of about 310,000 distinct CDR3 sequences, 23% of them appearing once. Sequencing was performed on PBMCs, mostly from graft donor cells, taken 180 days after TCRalphabeta/CD19-depleted stem cell transplant. These receptors came from a male patient aged 5 to 17 who had a stem cell transplant for acute lymphoblastic leukemia, so the T cells may come from the graft donor.

This clonotype was counted only a few times. This sequence joins TRBV7-9 and TRBJ1-5; D not certain. V was shortened by 0 bases and J by 8 bases, with 11 bases between the two germline ends. Germline V gene lookup returns CDR1 SEHNR and CDR2 FQNEAQ (reference sequence). CDR3 length equals 14 residues. CDR3 sequence: CASSLATPGKPQHF. The CDR3 bases are TGTGCCAGCAGCTTAGCAACCCCCGGGAAGCCCCAGCATTTT.

A few counts support this clonotype. This chain connects TRBV24-1 to TRBJ2-2, with D hard to call. In germline, CDR1 is KGHDR, CDR2 SFDVKD. The CDR3 length is 17 residues. Trimming cost V 4 bases and J 6 bases, with 20 bases left between them. This CDR3 is CATSDVGLPGTAGELFF. In DNA, the CDR3 is TGTGCCACCAGTGACGTCGGGCTCCCTGGCACCGCCGGGGAGCTGTTTTTT.

This chain links TRBV5-1 with TRBJ2-1, with 10 positions matching TRBD2. J gave up 8 bases and V 0 bases, and 5 bases lay outside the gene matches. Germline V gene data show CDR1 as SGHRS and CDR2 as YFSETQ. The CDR3 sequence is 15 residues long. The CDR3 sequence: CASSLAPLAGYEQFF. The CDR3 DNA follows: TGCGCCAGCAGCTTGGCCCCACTAGCGGGATATGAGCAGTTCTTC.

This chain joins TRBV12-3 or TRBV12-4 and TRBJ2-3; D may be TRBD1 (5 bases). The V gene lost 5 bases and the J gene lost 4 bases, with 13 bases spanning the gap. The CDR3 covers 14 residues. CDR3 loop: CASSVYRSADTQYF. CDR3 coding DNA: TGTGCCAGCAGTGTATACAGGAGTGCAGATACGCAGTATTTT.

This clonotype was detected a few times. The chain uses TRBV24-1 and TRBJ1-5; no reliable D call. Between the trimmed V and J ends, which lost 6 bases and 3 bases, there was a span of 11 bases. The CDR3 is made up of 14 amino acids. Germline V lookup: CDR1 KGHDR, CDR2 SFDVKD. This chain's CDR3 is CATSPRGINQPQHF. In DNA, the CDR3 is TGTGCCACCAGTCCACGGGGAATCAATCAGCCCCAGCATTTT.

The DNA for the CDR3 is TGTGCCAGCAGTTTGTGGCGCTCCTACGAGCAGTACTTC. It specifies CASSLWRSYEQYF. The chain recombines TRBV12-3 or TRBV12-4 with TRBJ2-7; D gene unclear. This CDR3 is built from 13 residues. Trimming removed 3 bases from V and 0 bases from J, with 6 bases in between.

This chain links TRBV20-1 with TRBJ2-5, with 8 bases that match TRBD2. The CDR3 is 14 residues long. The germline V gene has CDR1 DFQATT and CDR2 SNEGSKA (reference sequence). V shed 6 bases, J shed 2 bases, and the junction held 8 bases outside the gene matches. The CDR3, as DNA: TGCAGTGCGGGAGCGGGAGTCTGGCAAGAGACCCAGTACTTC. Protein product: CSAGAGVWQETQYF.

There are a few counts of this clonotype. CDR3 DNA: TGTGCCAGCAGAGGACTAGATCGCTACGAGCAGTACTTC. It yields the protein CASRGLDRYEQYF. The chain has TRBV2 and TRBJ2-7; 7 nucleotides line up with TRBD2. This CDR3 region has 13 residues. V dropped 6 bases and J dropped 3; count of bases not matched to a gene: 5. Germline lookup yields CDR1 SNHLY and CDR2 FYNNEI.

This chain uses TRBV20-1 with TRBJ1-2; D is ambiguous. The CDR3 length is 13 residues. V lost 4 bases, J lost 3 bases, and 12 bases lay in between. The V gene's germline CDR1 is DFQATT and CDR2 SNEGSKA (reference sequence). The CDR3 sequence: CSATLDWYYGYTF. The CDR3 coding sequence is TGCAGTGCTACCCTAGACTGGTACTATGGCTACACCTTC.

V and J are TRBV12-3 or TRBV12-4 and TRBJ2-2, with 9 bases matching TRBD2. The CDR3 has 15 residues. V trimming: 2 bases; J trimming: 4 bases; junction bases outside the gene matches: 2. CDR3 protein: CASSLSSGGTGELFF. Written as DNA, the CDR3 is TGTGCCAGCAGTTTAAGTAGCGGGGGCACCGGGGAGCTGTTTTTT.

A remark on this clonotype: The junction departs from the called germline gene at one end, perhaps through a read error. The rearrangement links TRBV15 to TRBJ2-7; a possible D gene is TRBD1 (6 bases). The CDR3 loop spans 14 amino acids. CDR1 LNHNV and CDR2 YYDKDF come from the germline V gene (reference sequence). CDR3 bases: TGTGCCACCGGCAGAGACAGGACCACCTACGAGCAGTACTTC. Its protein is CATGRDRTTYEQYF. Using reference TRBV15 and TRBJ2-7 for the parts outside the CDR3, the full variable domain is DAMVIQNPRYQVTQFGKPVTLSCSQTLNHNVMYWYQQKSSQAPKLLFHYYDKDFNNEADTPDNFQSRRPNTSFCFLDIRSPGLGDTAMYLCATGRDRTTYEQYFGPGTRLTVT.

In this sample, this clonotype turned up a few times. The chain employs TRBV7-6 and TRBJ2-1; tentatively, D is TRBD2 (6 bases). CDR3 size: 12 residues. The germline V gene has CDR1 SGHVS and CDR2 FNYEAQ. The ends were cut back, 4 bases at V and 10 bases at J, with 11 bases in the middle. The CDR3 bases are TGTGCCAGCAGCTCGGGACTCCGGGAGCAGTTCTTC. The encoded protein is CASSSGLREQFF.

The chain uses TRBV4-2 and TRBJ1-5; D is unresolved. There are 16 residues in the CDR3. Looked up from germline, CDR1 is LGHNA and CDR2 is YNFKEQ. Trimming left V 0 bases short and J 3 bases short, with 12 bases between. The CDR3 loop is CASSQDRNSYNQPQHF. CDR3 in DNA: TGTGCCAGCAGCCAAGATCGGAACAGTTACAATCAGCCCCAGCATTTT.

The V and J genes are TRBV12-3 or TRBV12-4 and TRBJ2-5; TRBD1 is a possible D gene (5 bases). The length of the CDR3 is 12 residues. Deletions cut 8 bases from V and 5 bases from J, with 12 bases between. For the CDR3, the DNA is TGTGCCAGCGGACAAGTAGGGGAGACCCAGTACTTC. Its translation: CASGQVGETQYF.

This chain links TRBV9 with TRBJ2-1; no reliable D call. The CDR3 totals 15 residues. Germline V lookup: CDR1 SGDLS, CDR2 YYNGEE. V lost 0 bases and J lost 7, with 14 bases in between. The CDR3 reads CASSVEPGRSNEQFF. DNA of the CDR3: TGTGCCAGCAGCGTAGAGCCGGGTAGGAGTAATGAGCAGTTCTTC.

The chain recombines TRBV2 with TRBJ2-3, with 8 bases matching TRBD2. The CDR3 is 14 amino acids. V gave up 6 bases and J gave up 4 bases; unmatched junction bases: 6. Germline CDR1 SNHLY, CDR2 FYNNEI. The CDR3 bases are TGTGCCAGCAGACGGACTAGCTTTTCAGATACGCAGTATTTT. Its translation: CASRRTSFSDTQYF.

The table lists this clonotype with a few counts. The chain carries TRBV3-1 and TRBJ2-7; tentative D call: TRBD2 (5 bases). Germline values: CDR1 LGHDT, CDR2 YNNKEL (reference sequence). The CDR3 length is 11 residues. V was trimmed by 3 bases and J by 7 bases, leaving 7 bases between them. CDR3 nucleotide sequence: TGTGCCAGCAGCCACTCGGGGGAGCAGTACTTC. Protein: CASSHSGEQYF.

This clonotype was recorded at least ten times. This chain connects TRBV12-3 or TRBV12-4 to TRBJ1-1; 8 bases are shared with TRBD1. The CDR3 is made up of 13 amino acids. The junction had 5 bases not matched to a gene; V was cut back by 6 bases and J by 5 bases. The CDR3 protein is CASSTGQGTEAFF. DNA of the CDR3: TGTGCCAGCAGCACCGGACAGGGAACTGAAGCTTTCTTT.

This clonotype turned up a few times. The V call is TRBV6-1, the J call TRBJ2-2, with D uncertain. The CDR3 covers 17 residues. V was clipped by 7 bases and J by 1 base, with 19 bases between them. Per germline, CDR1 MNHNS and CDR2 SASEGT. The CDR3 sequence: CASILRAFPLNTGELFF. For the CDR3, the DNA is TGTGCCAGCATCCTAAGGGCGTTTCCTTTGAACACCGGGGAGCTGTTTTTT.

This clonotype was detected a few times. The chain employs TRBV12-3 or TRBV12-4 and TRBJ2-7; TRBD1 matches at 7 bases. Trimming took 5 bases from V and 2 from J; bases not matched to a gene: 9. The CDR3 is made up of 15 amino acids. CDR3 region: CASSRGLGWTYEQYF. The CDR3 bases are TGTGCCAGCAGTAGGGGGCTGGGCTGGACCTACGAGCAGTACTTC.

The chain couples TRBV7-6 to TRBJ2-1, with D tentatively TRBD1 or TRBD2 (6 bases each). Germline V gives CDR1 SGHVS, CDR2 FNYEAQ. This CDR3 region has 14 residues. Trimming took 1 base from V and 13 from J, leaving 17 bases between them. CDR3 bases: TGTGCCAGCAGCTTAGGGGGTGGAGGGGGTCCTCAGTTCTTC. Its protein product is CASSLGGGGGPQFF.

This clonotype has more than one count but fewer than ten. The rearrangement links TRBV5-5 to TRBJ2-5; D tentatively fits TRBD1 or TRBD2 (5 bases each). There are 13 residues in the CDR3. CDR1 is SGHKS and CDR2 is YYEKEE in the germline V gene (reference sequence). The germline V and J ends were trimmed by 5 bases and 6 bases, with 14 bases remaining between them. CDR3 in amino acids: CASRSGTVKTQYF. The CDR3 DNA sequence: TGTGCCAGCAGATCCGGGACGGTGAAGACCCAGTACTTC.

In its sample, this clonotype was seen a few times. This chain uses TRBV4-1 with TRBJ1-2; 7 bases agree with TRBD1. Germline CDR1 and CDR2: MGHRA and YSYEKL. Trimming at V came to 4 bases and at J to 9 bases, leaving 5 bases not matched to a gene. This CDR3 has 12 amino acids. The CDR3 loop is CASSPGGARYTF. The CDR3 nucleotides are TGCGCCAGCAGCCCAGGGGGGGCTCGCTACACCTTC.